This T cell receptor beta chain was sequenced in a study of CD8 T cells in ankylosing spondylitis (dated by TCRdb to 2017 to 2019). Regarding the research as a whole: T cell receptor beta repertoires were profiled in healthy donors and ankylosing spondylitis patients so that disease-linked TCR variants could be found. Peripheral blood samples were taken, and synovial fluid was additionally collected from ankylosing spondylitis patients. The full study cohort comprised about 23 ankylosing spondylitis patients and 85 to 120 healthy donors.

The sequencer was an Illumina HiSeq 2500. Quantitative 5'-RACE with molecular barcodes was the method used to prepare the TCR beta libraries. The study's own analysis went as follows. To identify disease-linked TCR variants, a new computational method was used, one built on a probabilistic model of VDJ rearrangement. In-frame beta chains were kept once TCRdb had trimmed the public reads at Q25 with fastp and called clones with MiXCR. Rows with one shared CDR3 protein collapse into an entry with the most common genes and DNA. The V and J calls and clone size come from TCRdb's table, not from the authors' own analysis. The sample table holds under 250,000 distinct CDR3 sequences, of which 8.2% were seen once. The ten most abundant clones make up roughly 4.9% of the sample. Many counts were recorded for this clonotype. Its antigen target is currently unknown. Base qualities are not recorded, but no much larger clone differs from it by a single base.

What the research found in general, with its limitations: Blood from ankylosing spondylitis patients appeared to be characterized by a TCR beta motif composed of roughly 8 highly homologous amino acid variants. The disease-linked clones had a CD8+ phenotype and were found at relatively low frequencies in peripheral blood. According to the report, matched synovial fluid samples from ankylosing spondylitis patients were significantly enriched for the disease-linked clones. Some motif variants had previously been reported in the synovial fluid and blood of reactive arthritis patients, which suggests shared mechanisms of disease initiation.

The CDR3 runs 13 residues from the cysteine to the phenylalanine. Only the CDR3 region is kept as DNA, spanning 39 bases read in frame from base 1. The germline V gene (reference sequence) specifies SSHAT as CDR1 and FNYEAQ as CDR2. V loses 4 bases, J loses 4 bases, and the germline ends lie 8 bases apart. The chain uses TRBV7-7 and TRBJ2-1, with TRBD1 tentatively as D gene (6 bases match). This clonotype originated in a female donor with ankylosing spondylitis or in good health (not recorded which). Specimen: blood, either unsorted or a sorted T cell fraction (not recorded which). The CDR3 region has the sequence CASSSGQYNEQFF. In nucleotides, the sequence is TGTGCCAGCAGCTCTGGACAGTACAATGAGCAGTTCTTC. Outside the CDR3, residues come from the reference TRBV7-7 and TRBJ2-1 proteins, so the full variable domain is: GAGVSQSPRYKVTKRGQDVTLRCDPISSHATLYWYQQALGQGPEFLTYFNYEAQPDKSGLPSDRFSAERPEGSISTLTIQRTEQRDSAMYRCASSSGQYNEQFFGPGTRLTVL.